A selection of T cell receptor beta chains follows, all from one sample in a study of Ad26.COV2.S vaccination and SARS-CoV-2 variants. This table comes from immunoSEQ multiplex PCR, and its TCRdb copy is limited to in-frame clones, with some not included. Of approximately 480,000 clones listed, approximately 88% were seen once; the top ten hold 9.5% to 15%. Specimen: peripheral blood, collected in a trial of Ad26.COV2.S vaccine versus placebo. These receptors were collected from a person between 18 and 60 years old who received the Ad26.COV2.S COVID-19 vaccine or a placebo. Both conserved end residues are part of each CDR3. Each record gives: J gene, clone size, CDR3 length, V gene, D gene, CDR3 DNA, CDR3 protein. A D gene is named only where the DNA matches it firmly. Not all rows give a size; the values are once, few, many and, for expanded clones, a class.

j_gene: TRBJ1-3
abundance: -
len: 14
v_gene: TRBV19
d_gene: -
CDR3nt: TGTGCCAGTCTGCCCGCTGGCGCTGGAAACACCATATATTTT
CDR3aa: CASLPAGAGNTIYF

j_gene: TRBJ2-7
abundance: -
len: 13
v_gene: TRBV5-8
d_gene: -
CDR3nt: TGTGCCAGCAGCACACGGACCCGCGGGGAGCAGTACTTC
CDR3aa: CASSTRTRGEQYF

j_gene: TRBJ1-5
abundance: -
len: 13
v_gene: TRBV19
d_gene: -
CDR3nt: TGTGCCAGTAGTCAAAGCCCGTTAGGGCCCCAGCATTTT
CDR3aa: CASSQSPLGPQHF

j_gene: TRBJ2-3
abundance: -
len: 13
v_gene: TRBV10-3
d_gene: -
CDR3nt: TGTGCCATCACCTCCGGGTACACAGATACGCAGTATTTT
CDR3aa: CAITSGYTDTQYF

j_gene: TRBJ2-5
abundance: -
len: 17
v_gene: TRBV7-8
d_gene: TRBD2
CDR3nt: TGTGCCAGCAGCTTAGAGTCCGGGACTAGGAGTTCGGAGACCCAGTACTTC
CDR3aa: CASSLESGTRSSETQYF

j_gene: TRBJ2-7
abundance: -
len: 13
v_gene: TRBV5-1
d_gene: TRBD1
CDR3nt: TGCGCCAGCAAGGAACAGGGGGCTTGGGAGCAGTACTTC
CDR3aa: CASKEQGAWEQYF

j_gene: TRBJ1-1
abundance: -
len: 14
v_gene: TRBV5-4
d_gene: -
CDR3nt: TGTGCCAGCAGCCTAGGGACCCTGAACACTGAAGCTTTCTTT
CDR3aa: CASSLGTLNTEAFF

j_gene: TRBJ2-3
abundance: -
len: 12
v_gene: TRBV30
d_gene: -
CDR3nt: TGTGCCTGGAGTGGTGGTGGCCGCACGCAGTATTTT
CDR3aa: CAWSGGGRTQYF

j_gene: TRBJ2-3
abundance: -
len: 14
v_gene: TRBV6-5
d_gene: -
CDR3nt: TGTGCCAGCAAAGCAGGAGGGGCGACAGATACGCAGTATTTT
CDR3aa: CASKAGGATDTQYF

j_gene: TRBJ1-3
abundance: -
len: 17
v_gene: TRBV5-5
d_gene: -
CDR3nt: TGTGCCAGCAGCTTGCACGCTCAGGGACGAACTGGAAACACCATATATTTT
CDR3aa: CASSLHAQGRTGNTIYF

j_gene: TRBJ1-2
abundance: -
len: 13
v_gene: TRBV19
d_gene: -
CDR3nt: TGTGCCAGTAGTACCCACCAGCTACGGGGCTACACCTTC
CDR3aa: CASSTHQLRGYTF

j_gene: TRBJ1-4
abundance: -
len: 14
v_gene: TRBV4-2
d_gene: -
CDR3nt: TGTGCCAGCAGCCAAGACGCGACGGGTGAAAAACTGTTTTTT
CDR3aa: CASSQDATGEKLFF

j_gene: TRBJ2-7
abundance: -
len: 17
v_gene: TRBV2
d_gene: -
CDR3nt: TGTGCCAGCAGTGAGTGGGGGGGGCTGGGCCCACTTTACGAGCAGTACTTC
CDR3aa: CASSEWGGLGPLYEQYF

j_gene: TRBJ2-4
abundance: once
len: 14
v_gene: TRBV27
d_gene: TRBD2
CDR3nt: TGTGCCAGCAGTTTATTAGCGGGAGTCGACATTCAGTACTTC
CDR3aa: CASSLLAGVDIQYF

j_gene: TRBJ2-7
abundance: once
len: 15
v_gene: TRBV28
d_gene: TRBD1
CDR3nt: TGTGCCAGCACCCGGGACAGGGGTGTTCCGGGTGAGCAGTACTTC
CDR3aa: CASTRDRGVPGEQYF

j_gene: TRBJ1-3
abundance: -
len: 15
v_gene: TRBV10-3
d_gene: -
CDR3nt: TGTGCCACCGGCTCCGGGGGGAACTCTGGAAACACCATATATTTT
CDR3aa: CATGSGGNSGNTIYF

j_gene: TRBJ1-2
abundance: -
len: 13
v_gene: TRBV27
d_gene: TRBD1
CDR3nt: TGTGCCAGTCCAGGGGGACGGGGCTATGGCTACACCTTC
CDR3aa: CASPGGRGYGYTF

j_gene: TRBJ2-7
abundance: -
len: 14
v_gene: TRBV21-1
d_gene: -
CDR3nt: TGTGCCAGCAGGGAGGGACTTCCGACCTACGAGCAGTACTTC
CDR3aa: CASREGLPTYEQYF

j_gene: TRBJ2-1
abundance: few
len: 15
v_gene: TRBV7-2
d_gene: -
CDR3nt: TGTGCCAGCAGCTTGGAACAGCAAATCTACAATGAGCAGTTCTTC
CDR3aa: CASSLEQQIYNEQFF

j_gene: TRBJ1-3
abundance: -
len: 16
v_gene: TRBV11-2
d_gene: -
CDR3nt: TGTGCCAGCAGCTTAATCACAGGCCCCTCTGGAAACACCATATATTTT
CDR3aa: CASSLITGPSGNTIYF

j_gene: TRBJ1-4
abundance: -
len: 18
v_gene: TRBV7-8
d_gene: -
CDR3nt: TGTGCCAGCAGCTTAGTTCGGCGTCCGCCAGCAACTAATGAAAAACTGTTTTTT
CDR3aa: CASSLVRRPPATNEKLFF

j_gene: TRBJ2-3
abundance: -
len: 16
v_gene: TRBV19
d_gene: TRBD1
CDR3nt: TGTGCCAGTAGTATAGATGGGACAGGGGTCCCAGATACGCAGTATTTT
CDR3aa: CASSIDGTGVPDTQYF

j_gene: TRBJ2-1
abundance: -
len: 14
v_gene: TRBV15
d_gene: TRBD2
CDR3nt: TGTGCCACCAGGGTTGCGGGAGTATTCAATGAGCAGTTCTTC
CDR3aa: CATRVAGVFNEQFF

j_gene: TRBJ2-2
abundance: -
len: 14
v_gene: TRBV19
d_gene: -
CDR3nt: TGTGCCAGTAGTCGAGGGTGGGACACCGGGGAGCTGTTTTTT
CDR3aa: CASSRGWDTGELFF

j_gene: TRBJ1-3
abundance: -
len: 14
v_gene: TRBV9
d_gene: -
CDR3nt: TGTGCCAGCAGCCTAGGGACCGCCGTGAACACCATATATTTT
CDR3aa: CASSLGTAVNTIYF

j_gene: TRBJ2-4
abundance: -
len: 17
v_gene: TRBV19
d_gene: TRBD1
CDR3nt: TGTGCCAGTAGTATCCGGGGAGAGACAGGGGGGAAAAACATTCAGTACTTC
CDR3aa: CASSIRGETGGKNIQYF

j_gene: TRBJ1-1
abundance: -
len: 15
v_gene: TRBV4-1
d_gene: -
CDR3nt: TGCGCCAGCAGCCGGGACGGGACACCAGGACCTGAAGCTTTCTTT
CDR3aa: CASSRDGTPGPEAFF

j_gene: TRBJ2-3
abundance: -
len: 14
v_gene: TRBV5-4
d_gene: -
CDR3nt: TGTGCCAGCAGCAACCGGGGGGCGACTGATACGCAGTATTTT
CDR3aa: CASSNRGATDTQYF

j_gene: TRBJ1-2
abundance: -
len: 13
v_gene: TRBV6-5
d_gene: -
CDR3nt: TGTGCCAGCTGGATGGGGTCTCGAGGTGGCTACACCTTC
CDR3aa: CASWMGSRGGYTF

j_gene: TRBJ2-1
abundance: -
len: 14
v_gene: TRBV6-5
d_gene: TRBD2
CDR3nt: TGTGCCAGCAGTTCTGGCGGGAGGGGGAATGAGCAGTTCTTC
CDR3aa: CASSSGGRGNEQFF

j_gene: TRBJ1-2
abundance: -
len: 13
v_gene: TRBV28
d_gene: -
CDR3nt: TGTGCCAGCAGAGCAGGGGCGAGCTATGGCTACACCTTC
CDR3aa: CASRAGASYGYTF

j_gene: TRBJ2-3
abundance: -
len: 17
v_gene: TRBV5-1
d_gene: TRBD2
CDR3nt: TGCGCCAGCAGCTTGGGACCCCTAGCGGGAGGCACAGATACGCAGTATTTT
CDR3aa: CASSLGPLAGGTDTQYF

j_gene: TRBJ1-5
abundance: -
len: 13
v_gene: TRBV30
d_gene: -
CDR3nt: TGTGCCTGGAGTGCGGGCCAAAATCAGCCCCAGCATTTT
CDR3aa: CAWSAGQNQPQHF

j_gene: TRBJ2-2
abundance: -
len: 15
v_gene: TRBV28
d_gene: -
CDR3nt: TGTGCCAGCAGACAGCGGGACAGGTACACCGGGGAGCTGTTTTTT
CDR3aa: CASRQRDRYTGELFF

j_gene: TRBJ1-2
abundance: few
len: 14
v_gene: TRBV27
d_gene: -
CDR3nt: TGTGCCAGCAGACTAGCCGGGACGGGGGTTGGCTACACCTTC
CDR3aa: CASRLAGTGVGYTF

j_gene: TRBJ2-7
abundance: -
len: 13
v_gene: TRBV14
d_gene: -
CDR3nt: TGTGCCAGCAGCCACGGTGGGTCCTACGAGCAGTACTTC
CDR3aa: CASSHGGSYEQYF

j_gene: TRBJ2-3
abundance: medium-sized
len: 16
v_gene: TRBV5-5
d_gene: TRBD2
CDR3nt: TGTGCCAGCAGCTTGGTCCCCGGGGGGTCCACAGATACGCAGTATTTT
CDR3aa: CASSLVPGGSTDTQYF

j_gene: TRBJ1-1
abundance: -
len: 13
v_gene: TRBV20-1
d_gene: -
CDR3nt: TGCAGTGCTAGTAAAGGGGTAGGGCTTGAAGCTTTCTTT
CDR3aa: CSASKGVGLEAFF

j_gene: TRBJ1-5
abundance: -
len: 16
v_gene: TRBV19
d_gene: TRBD1
CDR3nt: TGTGCCAGTAGTACACAGGGGTCGTATAGCAATCAGCCCCAGCATTTT
CDR3aa: CASSTQGSYSNQPQHF

j_gene: TRBJ2-7
abundance: -
len: 14
v_gene: TRBV4-1
d_gene: -
CDR3nt: TGCGCCAGCAGCCTCTTGTCGAAGCATGACGAGCAGTACTTC
CDR3aa: CASSLLSKHDEQYF

j_gene: TRBJ2-6
abundance: -
len: 13
v_gene: TRBV7-2
d_gene: -
CDR3nt: TGTGCCAGCAGCCACCTCGGGGCCAACGTCCTGACTTTC
CDR3aa: CASSHLGANVLTF

j_gene: TRBJ2-7
abundance: once
len: 13
v_gene: TRBV5-1
d_gene: -
CDR3nt: TGCGCCAGTGACAGGGACGGTGGCGGGAAGCAGTACTTC
CDR3aa: CASDRDGGGKQYF

j_gene: TRBJ2-3
abundance: -
len: 14
v_gene: TRBV5-1
d_gene: TRBD2
CDR3nt: TGCGCCAGCAGCCCTAGCGGCTACACAGATACGCAGTATTTT
CDR3aa: CASSPSGYTDTQYF